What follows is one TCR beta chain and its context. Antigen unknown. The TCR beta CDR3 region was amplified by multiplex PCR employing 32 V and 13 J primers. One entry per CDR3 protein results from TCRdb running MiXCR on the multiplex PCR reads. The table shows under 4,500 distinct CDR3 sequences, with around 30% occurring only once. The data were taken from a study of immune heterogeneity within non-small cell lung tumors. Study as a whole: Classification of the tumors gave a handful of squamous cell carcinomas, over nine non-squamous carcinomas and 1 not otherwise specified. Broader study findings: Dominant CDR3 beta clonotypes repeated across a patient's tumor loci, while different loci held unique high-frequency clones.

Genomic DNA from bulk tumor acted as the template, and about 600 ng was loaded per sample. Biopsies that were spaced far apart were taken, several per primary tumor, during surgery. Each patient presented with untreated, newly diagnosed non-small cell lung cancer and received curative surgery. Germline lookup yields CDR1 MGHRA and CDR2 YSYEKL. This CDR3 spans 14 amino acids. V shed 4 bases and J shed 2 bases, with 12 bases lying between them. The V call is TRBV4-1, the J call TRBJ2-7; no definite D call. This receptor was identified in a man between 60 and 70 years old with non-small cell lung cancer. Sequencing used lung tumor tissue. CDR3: CASSPRIQAYEQYF. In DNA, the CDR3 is TGCGCCAGCAGCCCACGTATCCAGGCCTACGAGCAGTACTTC.